This section outlines one T cell receptor (beta chain) sequence together with its context. Germline loops: CDR1 SGHDT, CDR2 YYEEEE. The CDR3 loop spans 15 amino acids. Trimming cost V 0 bases and J 7 bases, with 17 bases left between them. Per the original methods: Counts of nucleated cells, estimated from reference gene primer amplification, were obtained. Only in-frame clones appear in the TCRdb table, and some are missing; sequencing was by immunoSEQ multiplex PCR. V and J calls and clone size come straight from that table; D and trimming were deduced from the DNA. Among more than 50,000 clones, approximately 91% were seen once, and the ten largest hold approximately 1.5%. The data derive from a study of blood T cell repertoires in COVID-19. Study-level information: Whether acute or convalescent, the COVID-19 samples came from the United States, Italy and Spain. Sample material is recorded as cDNA or gDNA derived from T cells, B-cell-depleted T cells, or PBMCs.

The sample was peripheral blood. The rearrangement uses TRBV5-6 and TRBJ2-7; D may be TRBD1 (6 bases). The TCR comes from a human donor in a cohort sampled during active COVID-19. CDR3 protein: CASSLGQAILWEQYF. The CDR3 nucleotides are TGTGCCAGCAGCTTGGGACAGGCAATTTTATGGGAGCAGTACTTC.